This T cell receptor beta chain was captured in a study of blood T cell repertoires in COVID-19 (dated by TCRdb to between 2020 and 2021). With respect to the entire study: The collaborator samples originated in the United States, Italy and Spain and spanned the acute and convalescent phases of COVID-19. Where HLA class I and class II types were available, the types were taken from metadata supplied by the sample provider, not from assay-based typing. A de-identified subject ID, COVID-19 status, age in years and sex were almost always included in the sample metadata. The dataset comprised deeply sampled blood TCRbeta repertoires from subjects exposed to, actively infected with, or recovered from COVID-19. The prospective study material was composed of cDNA or gDNA derived from T cells, B-cell-depleted T cells, or PBMCs. The samples were drawn from the first 160 participants of the ongoing ImmuneRACE study and from more than 1,000 subjects provided by 6 global collaborators. The repertoires were released in a freely available public database intended as a resource for research on the immune response to SARS-CoV-2.

TCRbeta CDR3 regions were amplified from genomic DNA using the immunoSEQ Assay, a bias-controlled multiplex PCR. For the original study's pipeline: Within the assay, amplification of reference gene primers was used to estimate how many nucleated cells each sample contained. To quantify the absolute abundance of each unique TCRbeta CDR3 rearrangement, sequence reads were collapsed and filtered. For each sample, productive Simpson clonality was calculated by taking the square root of Simpson's diversity index across productive rearrangements. TCRdb provides this immuneACCESS table in a form limited to in-frame rearrangements. Some clones are lacking; in checked studies, under half of them reflect an unresolved V gene, and why the rest are absent is not known. That table is the source of V, J and clone size, and D and trimming were worked out from the DNA. For this sample there are under 110,000 clones; more than 70% appear just once. The leading ten clones occupy under 14% of the sample.

Whole blood was collected in K2EDTA tubes by collaborating institutions according to the institutions' own protocols. Collaborator samples were shipped for TCRbeta analysis as frozen whole blood, isolated PBMCs, or DNA extracted from either sample type. General conclusions and limits of the study: The amount of clinical and demographic metadata varied by source and participant and was provided uncurated.

This clone was picked up a small number of times. Its specific antigen is unknown. Base-call qualities are not available, and no considerably larger clone is one nucleotide away. Its CDR3 holds 13 amino acids, cysteine through phenylalanine. Left in the record is the CDR3 DNA by itself, 39 bases read in frame from the first base. V and J are truncated by 7 bases and 4 bases respectively, leaving an intervening sequence of 13 bases. The germline V gene supplies CDR1 MNHEY and CDR2 SVGAGI. The sample was peripheral blood. The sequence was obtained from a woman aged 30 to 39 with acute or convalescent COVID-19. The chain uses TRBV6-5 and TRBJ1-2; no D gene call is confident. The CDR3 protein is CASTRREGYGYTF. In nucleotide form, the sequence is TGTGCCAGCACACGGCGGGAAGGCTATGGCTACACCTTC.